The 17 T cell receptor beta chains below were found in one sample sequenced in a study of blood T cell repertoires in COVID-19. Measured with immunoSEQ multiplex PCR; TCRdb has only the in-frame clones, and not every one. The sample records around 46,000 clones, 82% being singletons. The material sequenced was peripheral blood. The origin of the receptors is a man between 40 and 49 years old with acute or convalescent COVID-19.

The chain couples TRBV27 to TRBJ2-3, with a tentative D call TRBD2 (5 bases). The CDR3 is made up of 13 amino acids. Looked up from germline, CDR1 is MNHEY and CDR2 is SMNVEV (reference sequence). With 6 bases removed from V and 5 bases from J, the gap between germline ends came to 12 bases. This CDR3 reads CASRGLARDTQYF. The CDR3 DNA follows: TGTGCCAGCAGGGGCCTAGCAAGAGATACGCAGTATTTT.

The chain recombines TRBV11-2 with TRBJ2-2; 8 bases fit TRBD1. The CDR3 contains 15 residues. Germline V gene lookup returns CDR1 SGHAT and CDR2 FQNNGV. V shed 5 bases and J 3 bases; nucleotides not matched to a gene: 5. The CDR3, as DNA: TGTGCCAGCAGCCCAAACAGGGGGGACACCGGGGAGCTGTTTTTT. Its translation: CASSPNRGDTGELFF.

This clone was seen repeatedly, ten times or more. The V gene is TRBV7-9, the J gene TRBJ1-4; 8 bases agree with TRBD1. The CDR3 is 15 residues long. Trimming removed 5 bases from V and 8 bases from J; junction bases left unmatched: 10. The germline CDR1 and CDR2 sequences are SEHNR and FQNEAQ (reference sequence). CDR3 sequence: CASSDGQGLDEKLFF. CDR3 DNA sequence: TGTGCCAGCAGCGACGGACAGGGATTGGACGAAAAACTGTTTTTT.

The V call is TRBV5-1, the J call TRBJ2-5; 13 bases are a match to TRBD2. Germline CDR1 SGHRS, CDR2 YFSETQ. The CDR3 contains 17 residues. J was trimmed by 5 bases and V by 4 bases; bases with no gene match: 11. CDR3 nucleotide sequence: TGCGCCAGCAGCCAAGGGGCGACTAGCGGGGGGTCGGAGACCCAGTACTTC. Translated: CASSQGATSGGSETQYF.

The J gene is TRBJ2-1, the V gene TRBV10-1; unclear D gene. The CDR3 extends over 15 amino acids. Germline CDR1 WNHNN, CDR2 SYGVQD (reference sequence). V was cut by 5 bases and J by 1 base, with 12 bases left in between. The DNA for the CDR3 is TGCGCCAGCAGTCCGGCGGCTAGGTCCTACAATGAGCAGTTCTTC. This encodes CASSPAARSYNEQFF.

This sequence joins TRBV19 and TRBJ1-2, with D perhaps TRBD1 (5 bases). Germline V gene sequence: CDR1 LNHDA, CDR2 SQIVND (reference sequence). Trimming removed 6 bases at V and 5 bases at J, with 13 bases between. The CDR3 is 13 amino acids. The CDR3 loop reads CASRLQDPYGYTF. The CDR3 DNA is TGTGCCAGTAGGTTACAGGACCCTTATGGCTACACCTTC.

The CDR3 reads CASSRTGTGVYNEQFF. The CDR3 coding sequence is TGTGCCAGCAGCAGAACCGGGACAGGAGTCTACAATGAGCAGTTCTTC. The genes are TRBV27 and TRBJ2-1; 8 nucleotides line up with TRBD1. CDR1 MNHEY and CDR2 SMNVEV come from the germline V gene (reference sequence). CDR3 length: 16 residues. V dropped 6 bases and J dropped 3; count of bases not matched to a gene: 10.

The chain joins TRBV6-5 to TRBJ1-3; no clear D. The V gene's germline CDR1 is MNHEY and CDR2 SVGAGI. The V and J ends lost 0 bases and 4 bases respectively, with 10 bases between them. The length of the CDR3 is 15 residues. CDR3 sequence (DNA): TGTGCCAGCAGTTACTCGCCAGAGCGCGGAAACACCATATATTTT. Translation: CASSYSPERGNTIYF.

V is TRBV5-1 and J is TRBJ2-1; 10 positions match TRBD1. The CDR3 spans 15 residues. J lost 8 bases, V lost 0 bases, and 5 bases had no gene match. In germline, CDR1 is SGHRS, CDR2 YFSETQ. The CDR3 DNA reads as TGCGCCAGCAGCTTGGTCGGACAGGGGGAACATGAGCAGTTCTTC. Its protein is CASSLVGQGEHEQFF.

This chain joins TRBV5-6 and TRBJ1-5, with TRBD1 matching 11 bases. The CDR3 loop spans 16 amino acids. The ends lost 3 bases at V and 5 bases at J; junction bases unmatched: 7. Germline-derived CDR1 and CDR2 are SGHDT and YYEEEE. As DNA, the CDR3 is TGTGCCAGCAGCTCCTTGGACAGGGGGCACGATCAGCCCCAGCATTTT. Translated: CASSSLDRGHDQPQHF.

This chain joins TRBV27 and TRBJ2-7, with 9 bases identical to TRBD1. The length of the CDR3 is 11 residues. Trimming at V came to 10 bases and at J to 6 bases, leaving 4 bases not matched to a gene. CDR1 and CDR2 from the germline V gene are MNHEY and SMNVEV (reference sequence). CDR3 loop: CATWDRVEQYF. CDR3 bases: TGTGCCACTTGGGACAGGGTCGAGCAGTACTTC.

This chain uses TRBV23-1 with TRBJ1-2; no definite D call. TRBV23-1 is noted as an ORF with a role that remains uncertain. The CDR3 length is 17 residues. With 8 bases removed from V and 3 bases from J, the gap between germline ends came to 25 bases. CDR3 in DNA: TGCGCCAGCGTGGAGGTTGGAGGAGCCGACTCGGACTATGGCTACACCTTC. Protein: CASVEVGGADSDYGYTF.

The gene calls are TRBV5-1 and TRBJ2-3; maybe TRBD1 (5 bases). Germline CDR1 and CDR2: SGHRS and YFSETQ. This CDR3 region has 14 residues. Trimming cost V 0 bases and J 0 bases, with 5 bases left between them. The CDR3 coding sequence is TGCGCCAGCAGCTTGGGACAGAGCACAGATACGCAGTATTTT. Its protein product is CASSLGQSTDTQYF.

This chain uses TRBV7-2 with TRBJ2-5, with 7 bases identical to TRBD1. Losses at the gene ends were 4 bases for V and 6 bases for J; bases not matched to a gene: 8. Germline V CDR1 and CDR2: SGHTA, FQGNSA. CDR3 size: 14 residues. Written as DNA, the CDR3 is TGTGCCAGCAGCTCACAGGGGAGCACACAGACCCAGTACTTC. As protein: CASSSQGSTQTQYF.

The chain recombines TRBV14 with TRBJ2-5; 7 bases map to TRBD1. The trim removed 2 bases at V and 2 bases at J, leaving 5 bases unmatched. Germline V lookup: CDR1 SGHDN, CDR2 FVKESK. The CDR3 runs to 15 residues. The chain's CDR3 is CASSQNRGGQETQYF. The CDR3 DNA reads TGTGCCAGCAGCCAAAACAGGGGCGGTCAAGAGACCCAGTACTTC.

The gene calls are TRBV2 and TRBJ2-7, with TRBD1 matching over 7 bases. The junction had 8 bases not matched to a gene; V was cut back by 6 bases and J by 6 bases. The CDR3 length is 13 residues. Germline loops: CDR1 SNHLY, CDR2 FYNNEI. The CDR3 here is CASREPGTAEQYF. CDR3 DNA sequence: TGTGCCAGCAGGGAACCCGGGACAGCCGAGCAGTACTTC.

This clone was observed a handful of times. V is TRBV5-4 and J is TRBJ2-5; 8 nucleotides match TRBD1. The germline V gene encodes CDR1 SGHNT and CDR2 YYREEE (reference sequence). The V gene end was trimmed by 3 bases and the J gene end by 4 bases; junction bases not matched to a gene: 2. This CDR3 is built from 13 residues. CDR3 sequence: CASSYDRGETQYF. The CDR3 DNA reads as TGTGCCAGCAGCTATGACAGGGGAGAGACCCAGTACTTC.